The TCR beta chain described here comes from a study of blood T cell repertoires in COVID-19. Study-wide context: T cells, B-cell-depleted T cells, or PBMCs supplied cDNA or gDNA.

TCRdb's table, derived via immunoSEQ multiplex PCR, lists solely in-frame clones and lacks some. This table holds 120,000 or so clones, less than 90% found once. This CDR3 has 14 amino acids. Trimming stripped 4 bases from V and 2 bases from J, with 12 bases between. Germline values: CDR1 MNHEY, CDR2 SVGAGI. The V and J genes are TRBV6-5 and TRBJ2-7, with a possible D match to TRBD1 (5 bases). This sequence was found in a woman in her twenties or thirties who had recovered from COVID-19. The material sequenced was peripheral blood. The CDR3 loop is CASSWGSSTYEQYF. The CDR3 DNA follows: TGTGCCAGCAGTTGGGGCAGTAGCACCTACGAGCAGTACTTC.